This T cell receptor (beta chain) is from a study of blood T cells in healthy people across ages. Study information: About one barcoded beta molecule per two T cells was captured by template switching. Study-wide results and caveats: TCR beta diversity tracked closely with naive T cell percentage. Diversity was higher, and naive CD4+ cells more numerous, in long-lived donors than in aged donors.

The CDR3 contains 15 residues. CDR1 and CDR2 from the germline V gene are KGHSH and LQKENI. The V end lost 3 bases, the J end lost 1 base, and 12 bases lay between the germline ends. This clonotype was observed many times. Its matching antigen is unknown. Using a J-beta primer mix together with a sample-barcoded 5' primer, a second PCR was run for about 6 to 12 cycles. Each TCR beta cDNA got a 12-nucleotide random molecular identifier. TCRdb analysed the 5' RACE reads with MiXCR anew, one entry per CDR3 protein. The data hold just under 900,000 distinct CDR3 sequences, with 25% to 35% observed a single time.

The rearrangement uses TRBV18 and TRBJ2-5, with D possibly matching TRBD1 (5 bases). Material for sequencing was blood. The receptor was derived from an elderly woman in good health. CDR3 amino acids: CASSPPTGIQETQYF. For the CDR3, the DNA is TGTGCCAGCTCACCTCCCACAGGTATCCAAGAGACCCAGTACTTC. The complete variable domain, with remaining parts taken from reference TRBV18 and TRBJ2-5, reads NAGVMQNPRHLVRRRGQEARLRCSPMKGHSHVYWYRQLPEEGLKFMVYLQKENIIDESGMPKERFSAEFPKEGPSILRIQQVVRGDSAAYFCASSPPTGIQETQYFGPGTRLLVL.